Listed here is a single T cell receptor (beta chain). Its antigen is as yet unknown. Random hexamers primed reverse transcription of 0.5 to 1 ug RNA. MiXCR, applied by TCRdb to the immunoSEQ multiplex PCR reads, yields one record per CDR3 protein. The sample lists about 82,000 distinct CDR3 sequences, roughly 95% occurring once. This record belongs to a study of CD8 T cells in Susac syndrome. General study points: TEMRA cells and active patients showed peak Susac CD8+ clonal expansion. In its TCR sequencing and HLA analysis, the study acknowledged that the number of individuals was relatively small.

V was cut by 5 bases and J by 6 bases, with 17 bases left in between. This CDR3 has 14 residues. This TCR was sampled from a human donor with Susac syndrome. This chain joins TRBV12-3 or TRBV12-4 and TRBJ2-7; no reliable D call. Sample: CD8+ T cells from PBMCs. The CDR3: CASSPLDVVGEQYF. CDR3 nucleotide sequence: TGTGCCAGCAGTCCCTTGGACGTCGTCGGCGAGCAGTACTTC.